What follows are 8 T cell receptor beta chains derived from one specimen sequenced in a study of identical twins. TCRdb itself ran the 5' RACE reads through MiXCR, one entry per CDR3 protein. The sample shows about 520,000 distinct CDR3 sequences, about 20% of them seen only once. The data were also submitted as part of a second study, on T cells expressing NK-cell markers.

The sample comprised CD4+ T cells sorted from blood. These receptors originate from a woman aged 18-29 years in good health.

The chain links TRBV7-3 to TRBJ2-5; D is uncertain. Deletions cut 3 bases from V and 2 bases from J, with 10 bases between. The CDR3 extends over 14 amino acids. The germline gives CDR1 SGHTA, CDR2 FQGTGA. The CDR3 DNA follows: TGTGCCAGCAGCTTCGGCAGTCCTCAAGAGACCCAGTACTTC. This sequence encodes CASSFGSPQETQYF.

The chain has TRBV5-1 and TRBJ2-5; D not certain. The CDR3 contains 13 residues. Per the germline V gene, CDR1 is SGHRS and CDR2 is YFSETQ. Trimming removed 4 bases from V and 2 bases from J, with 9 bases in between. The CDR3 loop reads CASSMVGQETQYF. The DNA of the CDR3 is TGCGCCAGCAGCATGGTCGGGCAAGAGACCCAGTACTTC.

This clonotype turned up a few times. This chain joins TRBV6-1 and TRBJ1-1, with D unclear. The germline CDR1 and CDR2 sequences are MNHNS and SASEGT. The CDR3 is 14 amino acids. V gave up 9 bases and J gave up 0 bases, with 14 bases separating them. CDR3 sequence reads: CASWAPPMNTEAFF. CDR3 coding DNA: TGTGCCAGTTGGGCCCCGCCTATGAACACTGAAGCTTTCTTT.

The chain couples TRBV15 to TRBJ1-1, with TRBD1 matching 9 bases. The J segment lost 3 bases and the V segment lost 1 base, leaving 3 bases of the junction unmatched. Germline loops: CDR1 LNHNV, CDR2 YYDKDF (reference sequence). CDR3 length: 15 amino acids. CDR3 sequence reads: CATSRGDREDTEAFF. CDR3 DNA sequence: TGTGCCACCAGCAGAGGGGACAGGGAGGACACTGAAGCTTTCTTT.

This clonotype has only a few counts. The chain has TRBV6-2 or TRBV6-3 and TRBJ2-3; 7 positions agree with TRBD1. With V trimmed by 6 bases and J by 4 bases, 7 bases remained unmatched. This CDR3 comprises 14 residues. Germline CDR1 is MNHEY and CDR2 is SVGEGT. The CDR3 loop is CASRPGQLPDTQYF. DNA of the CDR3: TGTGCCAGCAGACCGGGACAGCTACCAGATACGCAGTATTTT.

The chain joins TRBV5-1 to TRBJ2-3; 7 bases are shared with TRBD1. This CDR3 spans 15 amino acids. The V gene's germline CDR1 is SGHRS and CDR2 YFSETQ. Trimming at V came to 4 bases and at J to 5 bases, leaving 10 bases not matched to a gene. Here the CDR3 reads CASSKPTGSGDTQYF. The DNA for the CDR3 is TGCGCCAGCAGCAAGCCGACAGGGTCGGGAGATACGCAGTATTTT.

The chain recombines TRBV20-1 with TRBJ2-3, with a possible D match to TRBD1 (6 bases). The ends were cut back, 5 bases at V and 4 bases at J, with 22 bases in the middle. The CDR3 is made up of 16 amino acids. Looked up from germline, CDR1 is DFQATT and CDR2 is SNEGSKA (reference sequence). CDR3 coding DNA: TGCAGTGCTGAACTACGATACAGGGCCGGGGCAGATACGCAGTATTTT. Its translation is CSAELRYRAGADTQYF.

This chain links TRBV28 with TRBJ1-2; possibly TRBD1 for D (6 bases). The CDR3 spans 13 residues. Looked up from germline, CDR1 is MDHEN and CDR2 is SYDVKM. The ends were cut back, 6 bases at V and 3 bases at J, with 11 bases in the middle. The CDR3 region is CASRPHRDYGYTF. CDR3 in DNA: TGTGCCAGCAGGCCCCACAGGGACTATGGCTACACCTTC.